This T cell receptor (beta chain) was recorded in a study of early T cells in non-severe SARS-CoV-2 infection. The wider study: Chains stayed unpaired after sequencing of bulk RNA from unsorted whole blood. Study-level findings and limits: The matching step, a VDJdb search, favored anti-spike CD8 responses and missed private and CD4 specificities.

This CDR3 spans 16 amino acids. Trimming left V 2 bases short and J 8 bases short, with 18 bases between. Germline V gene data show CDR1 as LGHDT and CDR2 as YNNKEL (reference sequence). Individually, cDNA molecules had unique molecular identifiers attached to them. TCRdb redid the calling of the 5' RACE reads with MiXCR, one entry per CDR3 protein. The sample consists of tens of thousands of distinct CDR3 sequences, 5.9% of them appearing once. This clonotype came up many times. The antigen is not known. J is TRBJ1-4 and V is TRBV3-1; D is perhaps TRBD1 (6 bases). The sample in question was whole blood, obtained at baseline. The receptor was isolated from an adult who was a healthcare worker with PCR-confirmed SARS-CoV-2 infection or an uninfected control (not recorded which). CDR3 region: CASSQSSGTTMEKLFF. As DNA, the CDR3 is TGTGCCAGCAGCCAATCATCCGGGACAACCATGGAAAAACTGTTTTTT.